Below are 4 T cell receptor beta chains sequenced from a single sample in a study of patients and donors after allogeneic stem cell transplantation. TCRdb ran MiXCR on the RT-PCR reads and lists one entry per CDR3 protein. The table records about 230,000 distinct CDR3 sequences, 13% to 15% of them present only once. Source material: blood, either unsorted or a sorted T cell fraction (not recorded which). Receptors originate from a human donor who was either an allogeneic HSCT recipient or a stem cell or donor lymphocyte infusion donor (not recorded which). It is not recorded whose cells these are; they may come from a transplant donor.

This clonotype has just a few counts. The chain has TRBV20-1 and TRBJ2-7; 9 bases map to TRBD2. With 6 bases clipped from V and 2 bases from J, the junction kept 17 bases outside the gene matches. CDR3 length: 17 amino acids. Germline V lookup: CDR1 DFQATT, CDR2 SNEGSKA (reference sequence). The CDR3 reads CSALGASGTSGTYEQYF. CDR3 bases: TGCAGTGCCCTCGGGGCTAGCGGGACCTCGGGGACCTACGAGCAGTACTTC.

This clonotype was found a few times. This chain connects TRBV7-3 to TRBJ2-1; 9 nucleotides match TRBD2. This CDR3 is built from 16 residues. The germline gives CDR1 SGHTA, CDR2 FQGTGA. Trimming took 3 bases from V and 10 from J; bases not matched to a gene: 13. The CDR3 sequence is CASSLGVVAGVGEQFF. The CDR3 DNA follows: TGTGCCAGCAGCTTGGGTGTGGTAGCGGGAGTGGGGGAGCAGTTCTTC.

This sequence joins TRBV18 and TRBJ1-5, with D uncertain. The CDR3 has 14 residues. The V end was cut by 5 bases, the J end by 2 bases, with 10 bases between. Germline loops: CDR1 KGHSH, CDR2 LQKENI. CDR3 DNA sequence: TGTGCCAGCTCAGGGGAAGGACGCAATCAGCCCCAGCATTTT. It yields the protein CASSGEGRNQPQHF.

This clonotype appeared a few times. The CDR3 bases are TGTGCCAGCAGCCAGAGAGTCCTAGCTAACTATGGCTACACCTTC. Translated, it gives CASSQRVLANYGYTF. The chain has TRBV5-6 and TRBJ1-2; the D is unclear. Trimming removed 4 bases from V and 0 bases from J, with 13 bases in between. Germline V CDR1 and CDR2: SGHDT, YYEEEE. This CDR3 is built from 15 residues.